These 22 T cell receptor beta chains were all obtained from the same sample, sequenced in a study of T cells in women clearing cervical HPV infection. The assay was immunoSEQ multiplex PCR, and TCRdb's table has in-frame clones only and misses some. The repertoire table contains tens of thousands of clones. The specimen sequenced was blood buffy coat. The receptors derive from a woman between 18 and 70 years old with a cervical HPV16 infection that either progressed to CIN3+ or cleared (not recorded which).

On this clone itself: The observed sequence ends 3 residues before the CDR3 terminus, with the missing tail filled in from the germline J gene. The chain employs TRBV23-1 and TRBJ1-2; no definite D call. TRBV23-1 counts as an open reading frame of uncertain function. The CDR3 has 15 amino acids. CDR3 protein: CASTPLAGDGDTYTF. Partial CDR3 DNA: TGCGCCAGCACGCCACTAGCGGGAGATGGAGATACC.

Remarks on this clone: The read comes to an end 3 residues before the CDR3 does, leaving the germline J gene to fill in the end. The rearrangement links TRBV2 to TRBJ2-5, with TRBD2 matching 9 bases. Trimming at V came to 4 bases and at J to 3 bases, leaving 9 bases not matched to a gene. The CDR3 has 16 amino acids. Germline CDR1 reads SNHLY; CDR2 reads FYNNEI. The part of the CDR3 DNA that was read is TGTGCCAGCAGTGCCGATCGCGGGGGGGCCGAAGAGACC. Its translation: CASSADRGGAEET. The entire CDR3 sequence reads CASSADRGGAEETQYF.

Concerning this clone itself: The DNA ends 3 residues before the CDR3 does, and the rest of the CDR3 is filled in from the germline J gene. The V gene is TRBV6-8, the J gene TRBJ1-1, with no clear D. Germline V lookup: CDR1 MNHGY, CDR2 SAAAGT. Trimming pared 6 bases from V and 2 bases from J, leaving 13 bases between. CDR3 length equals 14 residues. CDR3 DNA, as far as it was read: TGTGCCAGCAGCAGACTACCGGGAAACACTGAA. This translates into CASSRLPGNTE. The whole CDR3 protein is CASSRLPGNTEAFF.

Turning to this clone: Read coverage stops 3 residues before the CDR3 terminus; the germline J gene supplies the remainder. The chain carries TRBV2 and TRBJ2-5; TRBD1 agrees at 9 bases. The CDR3 has 15 amino acids. The trim removed 5 bases at V and 5 bases at J, leaving 9 bases unmatched. CDR1 SNHLY and CDR2 FYNNEI come from the germline V gene. CDR3 bases read: TGTGCCAGCAGTACGGCCGGGACAGGGCGGGAGACC. This sequence encodes CASSTAGTGRET. The full CDR3 protein is CASSTAGTGRETQYF.

This chain's CDR3 is CASSISGQIYEQYF. The DNA read from the CDR3 is TGTGCCAGTAGTATAAGCGGGCAGATCTACGAG. The chain uses TRBV19 and TRBJ2-7; possible D gene TRBD2, 6 bases. The read ends 3 residues before the CDR3 terminus; that terminus is restored from the germline J gene. Germline V CDR1 and CDR2: LNHDA, SQIVND (reference sequence). V lost 2 bases, J lost 3 bases, and 11 bases lay in between. The CDR3 covers 14 residues.

In regard to this clone: Read sequence stops 3 residues before the CDR3 end, and the germline J gene provides the missing end. The V gene is TRBV20-1, the J gene TRBJ2-3; possibly TRBD2 for D (6 bases). The V gene's germline CDR1 is DFQATT and CDR2 SNEGSKA (reference sequence). The CDR3 sequence is 14 residues long. V was trimmed by 3 bases and J by 4 bases, leaving 14 bases between them. CDR3 DNA (partial): TGCAGTGCTAGGACGCGGGGTCTGGCAGATACG. Translation: CSARTRGLADT. In full, the CDR3 reads CSARTRGLADTQYF.

A remark on this clone: With the read ending 3 residues before the CDR3 end, the germline J gene is used to fill in that end. The J gene is TRBJ2-3, the V gene TRBV5-1, with D possibly called TRBD1 or TRBD2 (7 bases each). The ends were cut back, 1 base at V and 2 bases at J, with 14 bases in the middle. Germline loops: CDR1 SGHRS, CDR2 YFSETQ. The CDR3 spans 16 residues. CDR3 bases read: TGCGCCAGCAGCTTGAGGGAGGGGGCAGTCACAGATACG. Translated, it gives CASSLREGAVTDT. The entire CDR3 reads CASSLREGAVTDTQYF.

Comments on this clone: The read finishes 3 residues shy of the CDR3 end, and the germline J gene is used to complete it. The V call is TRBV29-1, the J call TRBJ1-3; D not certain. CDR1 is SQVTM, CDR2 ANQGSEA, per germline. The CDR3 has 12 amino acids. The DNA read from the CDR3 is TGCAGCGTCTTAACCTCCATGAACATG. The encoded protein is CSVLTSMNM. The entire CDR3 reads CSVLTSMNMIYF. The full variable domain, with the rest looked up from reference TRBV29-1 and TRBJ1-3, is SAVISQKPSRDICQRGTSLTIQCQVDSQVTMMFWYRQQPGQSLTLIATANQGSEATYESGFVIDKFPISRPNLTFSTLTVSNMSPEDSSIYLCSVLTSMNMIYFGEGSWLTVV.

Concerning this clone: The read stops 3 residues short of the end of the CDR3; the missing end is completed from the germline J gene. V gene TRBV20-1 combines with J gene TRBJ2-7, with 11 bases identical to TRBD2. V gave up 3 bases and J gave up 2 bases; unmatched junction bases: 6. CDR1 is DFQATT and CDR2 is SNEGSKA in the germline V gene (reference sequence). The CDR3 has 15 residues. The sequenced part of the CDR3 DNA is TGCAGTGCTAGCCCGGGACTAGCGGTAACCTACGAG. It translates to CSASPGLAVTYE. The whole CDR3 protein reads CSASPGLAVTYEQYF.

CDR3 protein: CASSQVEAPRDEQYF. CDR3 DNA, as far as it was read: TGCGCCAGCAGCCAAGTTGAGGCCCCCAGGGACGAG. The V and J genes are TRBV4-1 and TRBJ2-7; TRBD1 might be the D (5 bases). The DNA ends 3 residues before the CDR3 does, and the rest of the CDR3 is filled in from the germline J gene. The ends were cut back, 1 base at V and 5 bases at J, with 15 bases in the middle. Germline assignment: CDR1 MGHRA and CDR2 YSYEKL. The CDR3 spans 15 residues.

The CDR3 DNA, read in part, is TGCGCCAGCCGACAGGGGGCTGGGGGCAATCAGCCG. It yields the protein CASRQGAGGNQP. The complete CDR3 sequence is CASRQGAGGNQPQYF. The chain combines TRBV5-1 with TRBJ2-3; the match to TRBD1 covers 10 bases. The read is 3 residues too short to cover the CDR3 end, so that end is filled in from the germline J gene. CDR1 and CDR2 (germline): SGHRS, YFSETQ. This CDR3 has 15 residues.

To note about this clone: The read terminates 3 residues ahead of where the CDR3 ends, so the germline J gene completes it. This sequence joins TRBV7-6 and TRBJ2-7; TRBD2 agrees at 8 bases. The germline CDR1 and CDR2 sequences are SGHVS and FNYEAQ. This CDR3 comprises 14 residues. The J segment lost 4 bases and the V segment lost 1 base, leaving 3 bases of the junction unmatched. CDR3: CASSLEGTSYEQYF. The covered CDR3 bases are TGTGCCAGCAGCTTAGAAGGGACTAGTTACGAG.

Points on this clone: The sequence runs out 3 residues before the end of the CDR3; the remainder is reconstructed from the germline J gene. The chain employs TRBV18 and TRBJ2-7; 16 bases align to TRBD2. CDR1 and CDR2 from the germline V gene are KGHSH and LQKENI. This CDR3 has 18 residues. The ends lost 3 bases at V and 5 bases at J; junction bases unmatched: 10. CDR3 sequence reads: CASSPTGLAGGPLNEQYF. Partial CDR3 DNA: TGTGCCAGCTCACCTACGGGACTAGCGGGAGGGCCTCTCAACGAG.

Points on this clone: The CDR3 goes on 3 residues after the read ends, and that part is filled in from the germline J gene. The rearrangement uses TRBV2 and TRBJ1-4; the D gene is possibly TRBD1 (5 bases). Germline CDR1 is SNHLY and CDR2 is FYNNEI. Trimming removed 8 bases from V and 8 bases from J, with 15 bases in between. The CDR3 covers 13 residues. The CDR3 loop is CASRKGEGEKLFF. Incomplete CDR3 DNA: TGTGCCAGCCGGAAAGGGGAGGGAGAAAAA.

A remark on this clone: The read halts 3 residues ahead of the CDR3 end, with the missing end drawn from the germline J gene. The chain links TRBV19 to TRBJ1-5; D not certain. The CDR3 consists of 14 residues. Germline assignment: CDR1 LNHDA and CDR2 SQIVND (reference sequence). Trimming left V 5 bases short and J 6 bases short, with 14 bases between. The chain's CDR3 is CASSFTSRGQPQHF. Partial CDR3 DNA: TGTGCCAGTAGTTTCACGTCTCGAGGTCAGCCC.

Remarks on this clone: The read ends 3 residues early relative to the CDR3; the germline J gene fills the gap. This rearrangement joins TRBV4-1 to TRBJ1-3; D is ambiguous. The germline gives CDR1 MGHRA, CDR2 YSYEKL. There are 15 residues in the CDR3. Trimming stripped 2 bases from V and 0 bases from J, with 8 bases between. CDR3 DNA (partial): TGCGCCAGCAGCCAACCCCGGGGCTCTGGAAACACC. Encoded protein: CASSQPRGSGNT. The entire CDR3 sequence reads CASSQPRGSGNTIYF.

For this clone: The DNA ends 3 residues before the CDR3 does, and the rest of the CDR3 is filled in from the germline J gene. The gene calls are TRBV19 and TRBJ1-2, with unresolved D. The V and J ends lost 3 bases and 3 bases respectively, with 8 bases between them. This CDR3 is built from 13 residues. Germline V gene data show CDR1 as LNHDA and CDR2 as SQIVND (reference sequence). CDR3 bases read: TGTGCCAGTAGTATCTCGAGGGACTATGGC. Protein: CASSISRDYG. The full CDR3 is CASSISRDYGYTF.

As regards this clone: The CDR3 end falls 3 residues outside the read, so it is completed with the germline J gene. V usage is TRBV20-1 and J usage is TRBJ1-1; no definite D call. The length of the CDR3 is 12 residues. Germline lookup yields CDR1 DFQATT and CDR2 SNEGSKA (reference sequence). Between the trimmed V and J ends, which lost 3 bases and 3 bases, there was a span of 8 bases. CDR3 sequence: CSASNADTEAFF. CDR3 bases read: TGCAGTGCTAGTAACGCGGACACTGAA.

Points on this clone: The read ends 3 residues shy of where the CDR3 ends; the end is completed using the germline J gene. This chain links TRBV28 with TRBJ1-5; possible D gene TRBD1, 6 bases. Trimming left V 6 bases short and J 0 bases short, with 18 bases between. There are 17 residues in the CDR3. Germline CDR1 MDHEN, CDR2 SYDVKM. The part of the CDR3 DNA that was read is TGTGCCAGCAGCTACGCGGATACAGGGTATAGCAATCAGCCC. Its translation: CASSYADTGYSNQP. The CDR3 reads in full as CASSYADTGYSNQPQHF. Full variable domain (rest looked up from reference TRBV28 and TRBJ1-5): DVKVTQSSRYLVKRTGEKVFLECVQDMDHENMFWYRQDPGLGLRLIYFSYDVKMKEKGDIPEGYSVSREKKERFSLILESASTNQTSMYLCASSYADTGYSNQPQHFGDGTRLSIL.

Turning to this clone: The CDR3 goes on 3 residues after the read ends, and that part is filled in from the germline J gene. The chain joins TRBV5-1 to TRBJ2-7, with D unresolved. V gave up 0 bases and J gave up 5 bases, with 15 bases separating them. Germline V gives CDR1 SGHRS, CDR2 YFSETQ. The CDR3 extends over 15 amino acids. CDR3 DNA, as far as it was read: TGCGCCAGCAGCTTGGAAAACTACCTTGTCCACGAG. Residues: CASSLENYLVHE. The entire CDR3 sequence reads CASSLENYLVHEQYF.

Concerning this clone: Read data end 3 residues before the CDR3 end; the end is taken from the germline J gene. This sequence joins TRBV13 and TRBJ1-5, with D perhaps TRBD1 (5 bases). The V gene's germline CDR1 is PRHDT and CDR2 FYEKMQ (reference sequence). The germline V and J ends were trimmed by 0 bases and 6 bases, with 12 bases remaining between them. This CDR3 is 15 amino acids long. CDR3 residues: CASSLGWQGSQPQHF. The CDR3 bases that were read are TGTGCCAGCAGCTTAGGTTGGCAGGGAAGTCAGCCC.

As concerns this clone: The CDR3 end lies 3 residues beyond the end of the read and is filled in from the germline J gene. This sequence joins TRBV5-1 and TRBJ2-3; TRBD2 aligns across 10 bases. The trim removed 6 bases at V and 1 base at J, leaving 11 bases unmatched. This CDR3 has 17 amino acids. Germline CDR1 and CDR2: SGHRS and YFSETQ. The CDR3 bases that were read are TGCGCCAGCAAAGAGCGGGGGGGCCCAGTTGGCACAGATACG. Translating gives CASKERGGPVGTDT. The entire CDR3 is CASKERGGPVGTDTQYF.